This T cell receptor (beta chain) was recorded in a study of breast tumors, draining lymph nodes, adjacent tissues. Points on this clonotype: What it binds is unknown. A junction end diverges from the germline sequence, so it may reflect a read error.

TCRdb itself ran the multiplex PCR reads through MiXCR, one entry per CDR3 protein. The table shows more than 12,000 distinct CDR3 sequences, with around three fifths occurring only once. Study results and caveats: Tumor TCR diversity was below lymph nodes but above nontumor tissue. Tumor and nontumor repertoires were significantly more similar in luminal-like than in basal-like breast cancer. Findings are consistent with lymph node origin and intratumoral expansion of most tumor T cells.

The CDR3 extends over 16 amino acids. Germline values: CDR1 SGHTA, CDR2 FQGNSA. This chain joins TRBV7-2 and TRBJ2-7; 11 positions match TRBD2. The specimen sequenced was tumor-adjacent breast tissue. The TCR sequence derives from a female donor with breast cancer. Some clones in this sample may be carry-over from other donors' samples. CDR3 sequence reads: CASSLARGLAGKEQYF. The DNA of the CDR3 is TGTGCCAGCAGCCTAGCCCGTGGACTAGCGGGTAAGGAGCAGTACTTC.